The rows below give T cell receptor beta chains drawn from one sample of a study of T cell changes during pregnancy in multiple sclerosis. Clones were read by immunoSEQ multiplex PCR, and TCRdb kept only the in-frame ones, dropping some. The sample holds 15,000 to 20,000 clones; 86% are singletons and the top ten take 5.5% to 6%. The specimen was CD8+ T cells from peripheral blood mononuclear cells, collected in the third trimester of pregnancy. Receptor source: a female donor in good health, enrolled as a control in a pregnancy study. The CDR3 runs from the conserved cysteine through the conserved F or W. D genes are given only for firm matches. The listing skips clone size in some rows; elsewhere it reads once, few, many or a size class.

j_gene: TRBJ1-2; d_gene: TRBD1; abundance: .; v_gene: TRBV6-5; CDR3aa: CASSSGQDGYTF; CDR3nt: TGTGCCAGCAGTTCGGGACAGGATGGCTACACCTTC
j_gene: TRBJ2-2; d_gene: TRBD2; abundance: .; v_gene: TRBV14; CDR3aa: CASSHPGTSGYTGELFF; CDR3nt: TGTGCCAGCAGCCATCCTGGGACTAGCGGGTACACCGGGGAGCTGTTTTTT
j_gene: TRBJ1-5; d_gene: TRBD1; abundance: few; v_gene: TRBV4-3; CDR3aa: CASSQVQGSHQPQHF; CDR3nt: TGCGCCAGCAGCCAAGTACAGGGGTCCCACCAGCCCCAGCATTTT
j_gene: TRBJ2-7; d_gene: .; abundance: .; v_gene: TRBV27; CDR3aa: CASSTGSYEQYF; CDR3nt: TGTGCCAGCAGTACAGGTAGCTACGAGCAGTACTTC
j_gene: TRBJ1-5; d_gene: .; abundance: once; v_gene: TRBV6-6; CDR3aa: CASSTGQPQHF; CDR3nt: TGTGCCAGCAGTACAGGGCAGCCCCAGCATTTT
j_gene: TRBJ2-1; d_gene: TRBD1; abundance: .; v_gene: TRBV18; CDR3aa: CASSPPGQGANNEQFF; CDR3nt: TGTGCCAGCTCACCACCGGGACAGGGGGCTAACAATGAGCAGTTCTTC
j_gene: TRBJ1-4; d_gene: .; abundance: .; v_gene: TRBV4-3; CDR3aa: CASSQDREEEKLFF; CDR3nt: TGCGCCAGCAGCCAAGATAGGGAGGAAGAAAAACTGTTTTTT
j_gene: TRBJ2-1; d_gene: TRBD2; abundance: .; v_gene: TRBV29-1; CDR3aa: CSVDKRGDQSSYNEQFF; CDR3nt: TGCAGCGTTGACAAGCGGGGGGACCAGAGCTCCTACAATGAGCAGTTCTTC
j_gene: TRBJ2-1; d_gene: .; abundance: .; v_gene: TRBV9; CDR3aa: CASSPNNEQFF; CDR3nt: TGTGCCAGCAGCCCCAACAATGAGCAGTTCTTC
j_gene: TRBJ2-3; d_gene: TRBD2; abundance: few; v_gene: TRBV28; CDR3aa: CASSFTVRLAGSTDTQYF; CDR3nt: TGTGCCAGCAGTTTTACGGTCCGTCTAGCGGGGAGCACAGATACGCAGTATTTT
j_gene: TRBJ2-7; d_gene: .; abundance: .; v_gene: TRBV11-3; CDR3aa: CASSPLGDYEQYF; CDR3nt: TGTGCCAGCAGCCCTTTAGGTGACTACGAGCAGTACTTC
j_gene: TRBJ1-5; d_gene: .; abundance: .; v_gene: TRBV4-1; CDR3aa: CASSQEEQGEQPQHF; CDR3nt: TGCGCCAGCAGCCAGGAGGAACAGGGCGAGCAGCCCCAGCATTTT
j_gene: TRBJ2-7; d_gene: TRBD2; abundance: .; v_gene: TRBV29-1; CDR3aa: CSVYSGSYEQYF; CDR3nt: TGCAGCGTCTATAGCGGGTCCTACGAGCAGTACTTC
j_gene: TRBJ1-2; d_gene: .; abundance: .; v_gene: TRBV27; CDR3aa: CASHSFGASDGYTF; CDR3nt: TGTGCCAGCCACAGTTTCGGGGCTAGCGATGGCTACACCTTC
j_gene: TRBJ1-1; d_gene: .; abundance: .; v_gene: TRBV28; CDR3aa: CASLRVSGTEAFF; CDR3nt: TGTGCCAGTTTACGGGTGTCGGGCACTGAAGCTTTCTTT
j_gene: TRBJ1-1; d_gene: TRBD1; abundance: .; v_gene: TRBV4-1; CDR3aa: CASSQATGGGTEAFF; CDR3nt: TGCGCCAGCAGCCAAGCCACAGGGGGGGGGACTGAAGCTTTCTTT
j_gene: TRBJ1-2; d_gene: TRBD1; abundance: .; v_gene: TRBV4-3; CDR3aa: CASSQVGTGAVAGGYTF; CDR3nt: TGCGCCAGCAGCCAAGTAGGGACAGGGGCTGTGGCAGGAGGCTACACCTTC
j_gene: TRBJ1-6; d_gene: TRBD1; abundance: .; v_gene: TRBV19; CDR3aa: CASSDREGNSPLHF; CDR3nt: TGTGCCAGTAGCGACAGGGAAGGAAATTCACCCCTCCACTTT
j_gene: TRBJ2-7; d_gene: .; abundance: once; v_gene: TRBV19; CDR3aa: CASGGGAYRSYEQYF; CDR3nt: TGTGCCAGTGGAGGGGGCGCCTACAGGTCCTACGAGCAGTACTTC
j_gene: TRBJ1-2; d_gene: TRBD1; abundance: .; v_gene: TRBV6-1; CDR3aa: CASSDWDRGRANYGYTF; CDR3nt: TGTGCCAGCAGTGACTGGGACAGGGGCAGAGCTAACTATGGCTACACCTTC
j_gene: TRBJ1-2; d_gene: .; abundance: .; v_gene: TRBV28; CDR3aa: CASTLGGLDGYTF; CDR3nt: TGTGCCAGCACCCTTGGGGGACTGGATGGCTACACCTTC
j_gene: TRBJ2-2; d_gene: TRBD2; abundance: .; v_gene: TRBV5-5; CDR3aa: CASSSRLAGGSGTGELFF; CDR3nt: TGTGCCAGCAGCTCCAGACTAGCGGGGGGCAGTGGCACCGGGGAGCTGTTTTTT